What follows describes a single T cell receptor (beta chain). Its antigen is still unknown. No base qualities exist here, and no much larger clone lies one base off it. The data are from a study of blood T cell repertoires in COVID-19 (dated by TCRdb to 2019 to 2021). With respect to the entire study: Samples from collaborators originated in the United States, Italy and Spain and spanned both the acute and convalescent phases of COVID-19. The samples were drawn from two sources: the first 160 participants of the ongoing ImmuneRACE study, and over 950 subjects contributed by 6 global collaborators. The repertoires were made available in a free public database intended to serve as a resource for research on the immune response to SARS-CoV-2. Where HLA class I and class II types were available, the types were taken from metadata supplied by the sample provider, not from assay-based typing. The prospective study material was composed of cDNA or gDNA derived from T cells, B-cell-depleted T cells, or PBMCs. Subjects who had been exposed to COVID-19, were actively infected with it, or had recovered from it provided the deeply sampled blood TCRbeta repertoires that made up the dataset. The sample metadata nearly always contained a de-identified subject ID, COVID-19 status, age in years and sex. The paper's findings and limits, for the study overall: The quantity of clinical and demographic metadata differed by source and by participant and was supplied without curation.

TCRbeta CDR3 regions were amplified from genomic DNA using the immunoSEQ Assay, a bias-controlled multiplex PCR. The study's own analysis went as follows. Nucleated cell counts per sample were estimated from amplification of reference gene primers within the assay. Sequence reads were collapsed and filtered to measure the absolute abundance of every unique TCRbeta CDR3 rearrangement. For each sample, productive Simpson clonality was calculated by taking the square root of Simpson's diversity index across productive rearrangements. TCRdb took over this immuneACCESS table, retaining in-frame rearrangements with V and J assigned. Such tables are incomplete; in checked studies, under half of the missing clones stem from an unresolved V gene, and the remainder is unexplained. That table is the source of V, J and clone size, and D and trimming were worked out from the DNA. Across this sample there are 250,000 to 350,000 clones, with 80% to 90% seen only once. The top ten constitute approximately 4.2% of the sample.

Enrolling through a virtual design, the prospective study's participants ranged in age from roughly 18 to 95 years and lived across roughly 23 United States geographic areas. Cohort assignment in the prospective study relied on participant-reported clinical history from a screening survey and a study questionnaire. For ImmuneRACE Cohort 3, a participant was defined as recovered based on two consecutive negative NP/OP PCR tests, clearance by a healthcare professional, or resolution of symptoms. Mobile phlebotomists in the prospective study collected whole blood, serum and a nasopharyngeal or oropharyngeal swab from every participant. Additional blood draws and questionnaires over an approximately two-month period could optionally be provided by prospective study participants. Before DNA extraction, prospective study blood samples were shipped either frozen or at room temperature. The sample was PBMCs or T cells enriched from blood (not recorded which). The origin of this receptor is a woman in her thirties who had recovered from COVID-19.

The CDR3 has the sequence CASSLGLKNTEAFF. The DNA reads TGTGCCAGCAGCTTAGGACTGAAGAACACTGAAGCTTTCTTT. The chain is encoded by TRBV13 joined to TRBJ1-1, with the identity of the D gene unclear. V lost 0 bases and J lost 1 base; the stretch between them is 6 bases long. From the germline V gene (reference sequence), CDR1 is PRHDT and CDR2 is FYEKMQ. The CDR3 sequence holds 14 residues, the cysteine and phenylalanine included. The sequence is cut down to CDR3 DNA, 42 bases in frame from base 1.